These 13 T cell receptor beta chains were sequenced from one sample in a study of T cells after yellow fever vaccination. TCRdb re-called the 5' RACE reads through MiXCR, storing one row per CDR3 protein. The sample records approximately 140,000 distinct CDR3 sequences, about 8% being singletons. This sample comprised CD4+ T cells sorted from PBMCs, obtained 5 days after the yellow fever booster vaccination. The receptors derive from a man aged 25-45 years who received the YFV17D yellow fever vaccine.

In this sample, this clonotype turned up many times. The rearrangement joins TRBV4-3 to TRBJ1-1, with D possibly matching TRBD1 (6 bases). Germline CDR1 reads LGHNA; CDR2 reads YSLEER. The CDR3 extends over 16 amino acids. Trimming took 0 bases from V and 2 from J, leaving 13 bases between them. The CDR3 protein is CASSQDLTGLNTEAFF. The CDR3, as DNA: TGCGCCAGCAGCCAAGATCTAACAGGGCTTAACACTGAAGCTTTCTTT.

This clonotype was picked up many times. The CDR3, as DNA: TGCAGTGCCCGAAGACTATCGGACATTCAGTACTTC. Its protein product is CSARRLSDIQYF. This chain links TRBV20-1 with TRBJ2-4; possibly TRBD2 for D (5 bases). There are 12 residues in the CDR3. CDR1 and CDR2 from the germline V gene are DFQATT and SNEGSKA (reference sequence). The V and J ends lost 6 bases and 8 bases respectively, with 14 bases between them.

This clonotype was observed many times. The DNA for the CDR3 is TGTGCCAGCAGTTACACGATAGGGACCACTGAGGAGTATTTT. This sequence encodes CASSYTIGTTEEYF. The chain links TRBV6-5 to TRBJ2-3; the D call may be TRBD1 or TRBD2 (5 bases each). Germline lookup yields CDR1 MNHEY and CDR2 SVGAGI. The V and J ends lost 2 bases and 13 bases respectively, with 19 bases between them. CDR3 size: 14 residues.

This chain joins TRBV5-4 and TRBJ2-5, with 9 bases matching TRBD1. The germline V gene encodes CDR1 SGHNT and CDR2 YYREEE (reference sequence). J gave up 3 bases and V 1 base, and 1 base lay outside the gene matches. CDR3 length: 14 residues. CDR3 bases: TGTGCCAGCAGCTTGACAGGGGGCGAAGAGACCCAGTACTTC. Protein: CASSLTGGEETQYF. The full variable domain, with the rest looked up from reference TRBV5-4 and TRBJ2-5, is ETGVTQSPTHLIKTRGQQVTLRCSSQSGHNTVSWYQQALGQGPQFIFQYYREEENGRGNFPPRFSGLQFPNYSSELNVNALELDDSALYLCASSLTGGEETQYFGPGTRLLVL.

At least ten counts were recorded for this clonotype. The genes are TRBV19 and TRBJ1-2; D unclear. Germline V gene sequence: CDR1 LNHDA, CDR2 SQIVND (reference sequence). Trimming pared 0 bases from V and 0 bases from J, leaving 8 bases between. The CDR3 length is 15 residues. CDR3: CASSIDLGANYGYTF. The CDR3 DNA follows: TGTGCCAGTAGTATAGATCTGGGAGCTAACTATGGCTACACCTTC.

This clonotype was detected many times. V gene TRBV5-1 combines with J gene TRBJ2-7, with 8 bases fitting TRBD1. With V trimmed by 4 bases and J by 2 bases, 17 bases remained unmatched. CDR3 size: 18 residues. CDR1 and CDR2 (germline): SGHRS, YFSETQ. The CDR3 bases are TGCGCCAGCAGCCTCCTGGAACAGGGGGTCCCGCCCCCCTACGAGCAGTACTTC. Protein: CASSLLEQGVPPPYEQYF.

Ten or more counts support this clonotype. V and J are TRBV20-1 and TRBJ2-7, with TRBD2 matching 10 bases. Germline lookup yields CDR1 DFQATT and CDR2 SNEGSKA (reference sequence). This CDR3 contains 14 residues. Trimming at V came to 4 bases and at J to 2 bases, leaving 5 bases not matched to a gene. The DNA for the CDR3 is TGCAGTGCTACCAGAGCGGGAGGGACCTACGAGCAGTACTTC. As protein: CSATRAGGTYEQYF.

This clonotype has ten or more counts. The rearrangement uses TRBV25-1 and TRBJ2-6; no clear D. The CDR3 has 11 amino acids. Between the trimmed V and J ends, which lost 4 bases and 5 bases, there was a span of 0 bases. Germline values: CDR1 MGHDK, CDR2 SYGVNS. The CDR3 nucleotides are TGTGCCAGCAGTGGGGCCAACGTCCTGACTTTC. Amino acids: CASSGANVLTF.

This clonotype was seen repeatedly, ten times or more. The rearrangement uses TRBV30 and TRBJ2-2; no reliable D call. This CDR3 contains 13 residues. V gave up 0 bases and J gave up 7 bases, with 9 bases separating them. CDR1 is GTSNPN, CDR2 SVGIG, per germline (reference sequence). The CDR3 region has the DNA TGTGCCTGGAGTGTAAGTGGGTTCGGGGAGCTGTTTTTT. It is translated as CAWSVSGFGELFF.

This clonotype came up many times. The chain recombines TRBV5-1 with TRBJ2-1; unclear D gene. There are 15 residues in the CDR3. V was clipped by 0 bases and J by 8 bases, with 15 bases between them. In germline, CDR1 is SGHRS, CDR2 YFSETQ. CDR3 loop: CASSLGLVLHDEQFF. The CDR3, as DNA: TGCGCCAGCAGCTTGGGTTTAGTACTGCATGATGAGCAGTTCTTC.

The table lists this clonotype with many counts. The gene calls are TRBV7-2 and TRBJ2-5; no clear D gene. The CDR3 extends over 13 amino acids. Germline lookup yields CDR1 SGHTA and CDR2 FQGNSA. V lost 1 base and J 2 bases, leaving 5 bases between the germline ends. The CDR3: CASSLVLQETQYF. The CDR3 DNA sequence: TGTGCCAGCAGCTTAGTCCTACAAGAGACCCAGTACTTC. Based on the CDR3 plus reference TRBV7-2 and TRBJ2-5, the full variable domain is GAGVSQSPSNKVTEKGKDVELRCDPISGHTALYWYRQSLGQGLEFLIYFQGNSAPDKSGLPSDRFSAERTGGSVSTLTIQRTQQEDSAVYLCASSLVLQETQYFGPGTRLLVL.

The chain combines TRBV15 with TRBJ2-1, with D unclear. This CDR3 spans 11 amino acids. CDR1 is LNHNV and CDR2 is YYDKDF in the germline V gene (reference sequence). V lost 0 bases and J 8 bases, leaving 2 bases between the germline ends. The CDR3 reads CATSREYEQFF. The CDR3 DNA reads TGTGCCACCAGCAGAGAATATGAGCAGTTCTTC.

This clonotype was detected a few times. The rearrangement joins TRBV7-7 to TRBJ2-1; possibly TRBD2 for D (5 bases). V lost 1 base to trimming and J lost 8 bases, with 12 bases between them. This CDR3 comprises 14 residues. Germline V CDR1 and CDR2: SSHAT, FNYEAQ (reference sequence). CDR3 sequence: CASSLGTSADEQFF. In DNA, the CDR3 is TGTGCCAGCAGCTTAGGAACTAGTGCGGATGAGCAGTTCTTC.